This T cell receptor (beta chain) was recorded in a study of OX40 agonist ivuxolimab in advanced cancers. At the level of the study: Subjects had a mean age of about 60 years, with a range of 23 to 79; 82.7% were male. Study-level points and caveats: Expansion of clones was among the lowest in partial responders at 0.1-3.0 mg/kg. On average, CD8+ T cells showed a greater number of expanded clones than CD4+.

Sampling times: baseline, cycle 4 day 1, cycle 7 day 1. Of note for this clone: Antigen specificity is unknown.

V lost 7 bases to trimming and J lost 6 bases, with 13 bases between them. There are 13 residues in the CDR3. Looked up from germline, CDR1 is MNHEY and CDR2 is SVGAGI. Clones were sequenced by immunoSEQ multiplex PCR, and TCRdb holds only the in-frame ones, with some missing. The sample includes fewer than 50,000 clones, roughly 90% of them seen just once. This chain links TRBV6-5 with TRBJ1-5; D not certain. The clonotype comes from an adult with an advanced solid tumor such as melanoma, head and neck, liver or kidney cancer. The sample consisted of CD4+ or CD8+ T cells sorted from blood, taken in a trial of the OX40 agonist ivuxolimab. The CDR3 is CASMTGGPQPQHF. CDR3 nucleotides: TGTGCCAGCATGACCGGCGGGCCTCAGCCCCAGCATTTT.